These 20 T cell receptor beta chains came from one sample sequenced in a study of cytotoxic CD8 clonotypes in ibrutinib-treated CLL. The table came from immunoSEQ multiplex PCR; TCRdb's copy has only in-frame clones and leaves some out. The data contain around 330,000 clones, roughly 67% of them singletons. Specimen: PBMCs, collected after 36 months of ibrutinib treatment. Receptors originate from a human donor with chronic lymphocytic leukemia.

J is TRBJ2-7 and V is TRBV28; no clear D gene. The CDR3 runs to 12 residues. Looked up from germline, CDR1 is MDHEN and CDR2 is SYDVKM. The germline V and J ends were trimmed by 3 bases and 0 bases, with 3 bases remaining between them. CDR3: CASSLYSYEQYF. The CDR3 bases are TGTGCCAGCAGTTTGTACTCCTACGAGCAGTACTTC.

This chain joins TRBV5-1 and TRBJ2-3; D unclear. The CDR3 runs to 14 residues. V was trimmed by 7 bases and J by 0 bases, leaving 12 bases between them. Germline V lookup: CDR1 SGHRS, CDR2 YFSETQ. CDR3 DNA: TGCGCCAGCCGGAGACAAACTAGCACAGATACGCAGTATTTT. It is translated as CASRRQTSTDTQYF.

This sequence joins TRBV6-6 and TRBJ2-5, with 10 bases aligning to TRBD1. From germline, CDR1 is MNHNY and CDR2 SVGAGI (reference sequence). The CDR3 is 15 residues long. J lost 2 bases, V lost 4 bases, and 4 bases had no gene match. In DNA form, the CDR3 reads TGTGCCAGCAGTTTGACAGGGGGCTATCAAGAGACCCAGTACTTC. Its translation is CASSLTGGYQETQYF.

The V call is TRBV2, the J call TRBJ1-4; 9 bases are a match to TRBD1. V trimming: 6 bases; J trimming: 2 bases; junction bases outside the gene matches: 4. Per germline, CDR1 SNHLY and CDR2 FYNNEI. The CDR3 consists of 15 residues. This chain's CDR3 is CASSPQGATNEKLFF. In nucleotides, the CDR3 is TGTGCCAGCAGCCCACAGGGGGCGACTAATGAAAAACTGTTTTTT.

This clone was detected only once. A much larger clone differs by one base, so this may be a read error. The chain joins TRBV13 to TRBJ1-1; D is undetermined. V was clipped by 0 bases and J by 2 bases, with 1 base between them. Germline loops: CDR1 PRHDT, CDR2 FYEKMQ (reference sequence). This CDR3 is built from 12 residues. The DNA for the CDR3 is TGTGCCAGCAGCTTAGGCAACACTGAAGCTTTCTTT. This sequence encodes CASSLGNTEAFF.

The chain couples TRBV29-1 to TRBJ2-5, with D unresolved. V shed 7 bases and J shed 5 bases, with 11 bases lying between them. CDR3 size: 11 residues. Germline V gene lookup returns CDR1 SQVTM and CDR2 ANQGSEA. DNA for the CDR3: TGCAGCGGGTCGGTCGGGGAGACCCAGTACTTC. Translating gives CSGSVGETQYF.

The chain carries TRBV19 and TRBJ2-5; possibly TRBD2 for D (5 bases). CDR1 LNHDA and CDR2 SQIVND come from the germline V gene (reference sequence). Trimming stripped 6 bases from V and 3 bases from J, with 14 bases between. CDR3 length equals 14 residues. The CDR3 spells CASSLYGLEETQYF. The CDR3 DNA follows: TGTGCCAGTAGCCTTTATGGACTGGAAGAGACCCAGTACTTC.

The CDR3 region is CASSQDYRGIQGQYF. The CDR3 bases are TGTGCCAGCAGCCAAGATTACAGGGGCATCCAGGGGCAGTACTTC. The J gene is TRBJ2-7, the V gene TRBV4-2; TRBD1 aligns across 7 bases. After removal of 0 bases from V and 9 bases from J, the junction contained 11 bases not matched to a gene. This CDR3 has 15 amino acids. The germline V gene encodes CDR1 LGHNA and CDR2 YNFKEQ.

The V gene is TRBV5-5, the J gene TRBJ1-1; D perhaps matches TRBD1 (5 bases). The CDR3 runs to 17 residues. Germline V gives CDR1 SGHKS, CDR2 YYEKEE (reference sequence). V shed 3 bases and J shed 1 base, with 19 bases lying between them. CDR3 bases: TGTGCCAGCAGCTCGTCCAAGGGGCTAAGGAGGAACACTGAAGCTTTCTTT. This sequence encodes CASSSSKGLRRNTEAFF.

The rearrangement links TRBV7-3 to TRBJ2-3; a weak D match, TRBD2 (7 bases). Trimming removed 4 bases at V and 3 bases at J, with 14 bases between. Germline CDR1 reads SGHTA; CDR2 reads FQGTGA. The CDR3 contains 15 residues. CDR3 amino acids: CASSWGGHPTDTQYF. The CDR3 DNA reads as TGTGCCAGCAGCTGGGGGGGACACCCTACAGATACGCAGTATTTT.

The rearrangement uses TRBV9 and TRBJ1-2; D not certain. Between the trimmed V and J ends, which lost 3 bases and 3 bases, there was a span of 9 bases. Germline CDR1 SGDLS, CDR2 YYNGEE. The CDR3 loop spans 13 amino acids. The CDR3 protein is CASSAGDDYGYTF. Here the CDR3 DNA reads TGTGCCAGCAGCGCCGGTGACGACTATGGCTACACCTTC.

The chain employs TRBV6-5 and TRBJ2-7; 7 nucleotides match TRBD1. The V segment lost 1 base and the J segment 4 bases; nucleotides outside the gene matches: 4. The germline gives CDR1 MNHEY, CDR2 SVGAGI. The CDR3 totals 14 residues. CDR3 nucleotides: TGTGCCAGCAGTTACTATGGCAGGGGGTACGAGCAGTACTTC. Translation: CASSYYGRGYEQYF.

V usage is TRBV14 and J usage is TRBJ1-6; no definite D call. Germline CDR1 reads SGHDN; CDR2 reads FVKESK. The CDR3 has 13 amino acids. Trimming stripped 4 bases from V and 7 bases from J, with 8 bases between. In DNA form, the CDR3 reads TGTGCCAGCAGCCGACAACCGAATTCACCCCTCCACTTT. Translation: CASSRQPNSPLHF.

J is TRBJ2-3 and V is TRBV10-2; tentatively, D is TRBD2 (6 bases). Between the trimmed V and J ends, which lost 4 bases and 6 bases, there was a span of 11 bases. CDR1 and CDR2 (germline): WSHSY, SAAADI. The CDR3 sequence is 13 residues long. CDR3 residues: CASSGGGKDTQYF. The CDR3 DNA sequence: TGCGCCAGCAGTGGAGGCGGGAAGGATACGCAGTATTTT.

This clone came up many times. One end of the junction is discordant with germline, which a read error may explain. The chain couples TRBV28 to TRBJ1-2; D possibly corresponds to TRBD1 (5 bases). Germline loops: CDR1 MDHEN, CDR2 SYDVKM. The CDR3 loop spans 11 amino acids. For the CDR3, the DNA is TGTGCCAGCAGTTTAGGACGGGACCGCCTCTTC. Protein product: CASSLGRDRLF.

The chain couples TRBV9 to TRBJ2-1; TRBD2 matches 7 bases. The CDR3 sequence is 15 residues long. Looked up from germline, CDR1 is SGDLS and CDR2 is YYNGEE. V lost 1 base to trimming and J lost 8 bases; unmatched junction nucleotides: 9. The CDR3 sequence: CASSVTSALKDEQFF. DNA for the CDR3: TGTGCCAGCAGCGTAACTAGCGCCCTGAAGGATGAGCAGTTCTTC.

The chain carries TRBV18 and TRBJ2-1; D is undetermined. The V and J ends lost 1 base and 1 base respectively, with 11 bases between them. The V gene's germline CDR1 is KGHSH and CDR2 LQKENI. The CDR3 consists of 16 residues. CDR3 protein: CASSPRQAPSYNEQFF. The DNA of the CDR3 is TGTGCCAGCTCACCACGTCAGGCGCCTTCCTACAATGAGCAGTTCTTC.

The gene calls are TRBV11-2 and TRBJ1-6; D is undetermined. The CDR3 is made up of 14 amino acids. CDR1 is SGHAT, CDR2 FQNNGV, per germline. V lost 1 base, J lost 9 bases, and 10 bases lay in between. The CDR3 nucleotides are TGTGCCAGCAGCTTAGTAGCAAGCTTTTCACCCCTCCACTTT. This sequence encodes CASSLVASFSPLHF.

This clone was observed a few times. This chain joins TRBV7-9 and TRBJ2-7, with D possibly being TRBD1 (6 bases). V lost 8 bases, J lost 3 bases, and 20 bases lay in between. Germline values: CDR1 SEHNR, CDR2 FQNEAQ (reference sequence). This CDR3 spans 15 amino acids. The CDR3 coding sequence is TGTGCCAGCGGGGGCGTCGGGGCAGAGTACTACGAGCAGTACTTC. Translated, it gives CASGGVGAEYYEQYF.

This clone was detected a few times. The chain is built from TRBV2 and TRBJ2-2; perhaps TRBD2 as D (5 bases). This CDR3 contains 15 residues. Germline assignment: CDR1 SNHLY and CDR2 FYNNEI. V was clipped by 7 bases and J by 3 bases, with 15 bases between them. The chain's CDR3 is CASMMVMRDTGELFF. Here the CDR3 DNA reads TGTGCCAGCATGATGGTTATGAGGGACACCGGGGAGCTGTTTTTT. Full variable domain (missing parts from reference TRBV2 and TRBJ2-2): EPEVTQTPSHQVTQMGQEVILRCVPISNHLYFYWYRQILGQKVEFLVSFYNNEISEKSEIFDDQFSVERPDGSNFTLKIRSTKLEDSAMYFCASMMVMRDTGELFFGEGSRLTVL.